Below, 25 T cell receptor beta chains from the same sample are listed, as sequenced in a study of cytomegalovirus exposure and HLA in healthy donors. It was with 60 Vbeta and 13 Jbeta primers that the PCR ran. Libraries were prepared by immunoSEQ multiplex PCR; TCRdb keeps only in-frame clonotypes and omits some of them. The sample includes around 150,000 clones, roughly 76% of them seen just once. Sequences were obtained from PBMCs. These receptors came from a human donor in good health.

The V gene is TRBV14, the J gene TRBJ2-1; 9 positions match TRBD2. The V gene's germline CDR1 is SGHDN and CDR2 FVKESK. The junction had 5 bases not matched to a gene; V was cut back by 5 bases and J by 6 bases. CDR3 size: 14 residues. CDR3 amino acids: CASSLPTSGNEQFF. The CDR3 nucleotides are TGTGCCAGCAGCTTGCCGACTAGCGGCAATGAGCAGTTCTTC.

The chain uses TRBV5-4 and TRBJ2-3, with 14 nucleotides matching TRBD2. Germline lookup yields CDR1 SGHNT and CDR2 YYREEE (reference sequence). Trimming took 6 bases from V and 8 from J; bases not matched to a gene: 11. The CDR3 has 16 amino acids. The CDR3 DNA reads as TGTGCCAGCAAGCCGACTAGCGGGAGGGCCGAAGTTACGCAGTATTTT. It encodes CASKPTSGRAEVTQYF.

This clone was observed a handful of times. The chain has TRBV25-1 and TRBJ1-1; D gene uncertain. With 6 bases removed from V and 3 bases from J, the gap between germline ends came to 14 bases. Germline V gene lookup returns CDR1 MGHDK and CDR2 SYGVNS. This CDR3 has 14 residues. The CDR3 reads CASSKAGGHTEAFF. As DNA, the CDR3 is TGTGCCAGCAGCAAGGCGGGAGGGCACACTGAAGCTTTCTTT.

The rearrangement uses TRBV9 and TRBJ2-3; D unresolved. Trimming took 4 bases from V and 1 from J, leaving 7 bases between them. CDR1 and CDR2 from the germline V gene are SGDLS and YYNGEE. This CDR3 comprises 13 residues. CDR3 in amino acids: CASSPEGTDTQYF. CDR3 bases: TGTGCCAGCAGCCCAGAGGGCACAGATACGCAGTATTTT.

The chain carries TRBV18 and TRBJ1-4, with 9 bases fitting TRBD1. V shed 8 bases, J shed 5 bases, and the junction held 12 bases outside the gene matches. The germline CDR1 and CDR2 sequences are KGHSH and LQKENI. The CDR3 is made up of 16 amino acids. The CDR3 spells CASTPGQGLQNEKLFF. CDR3 DNA: TGTGCCAGCACCCCGGGACAGGGACTTCAAAATGAAAAACTGTTTTTT. The variable domain in full, with the rest retrieved from reference TRBV18 and TRBJ1-4, is NAGVMQNPRHLVRRRGQEARLRCSPMKGHSHVYWYRQLPEEGLKFMVYLQKENIIDESGMPKERFSAEFPKEGPSILRIQQVVRGDSAAYFCASTPGQGLQNEKLFFGSGTQLSVL.

This clone was recorded once. This chain connects TRBV6-5 to TRBJ2-3; 8 bases are shared with TRBD2. The CDR3 has 14 residues. Looked up from germline, CDR1 is MNHEY and CDR2 is SVGAGI. Trimming at V came to 4 bases and at J to 2 bases, leaving 2 bases not matched to a gene. CDR3 bases: TGTGCCAGCAGTTCAGCGGGGGACACAGATACGCAGTATTTT. Protein sequence: CASSSAGDTDTQYF.

The chain joins TRBV4-1 to TRBJ2-5; D is ambiguous. Trimming took off 1 base at V and 0 bases at J, with 6 bases between the two ends. Looked up from germline, CDR1 is MGHRA and CDR2 is YSYEKL. The CDR3 is 14 residues long. The CDR3 loop reads CASSQAPDQETQYF. The CDR3 nucleotides are TGCGCCAGCAGCCAAGCACCAGACCAAGAGACCCAGTACTTC.

The chain joins TRBV18 to TRBJ2-3; D remains ambiguous. Germline values: CDR1 KGHSH, CDR2 LQKENI. CDR3 length: 15 amino acids. The ends were cut back, 4 bases at V and 1 base at J, with 12 bases in the middle. The CDR3 here is CASSLGTEGTDTQYF. The CDR3 coding sequence is TGTGCCAGCTCACTCGGAACCGAGGGCACAGATACGCAGTATTTT.

The chain has TRBV9 and TRBJ1-6; D call uncertain. In germline, CDR1 is SGDLS, CDR2 YYNGEE. With 0 bases removed from V and 17 bases from J, the gap between germline ends came to 12 bases. There are 12 residues in the CDR3. The CDR3 DNA follows: TGTGCCAGCAGCGTAGCCCGTTATGTAGTCCACTTT. It encodes CASSVARYVVHF.

The genes are TRBV2 and TRBJ2-4, with a tentative D call TRBD1 (6 bases). The germline V and J ends were trimmed by 4 bases and 8 bases, with 18 bases remaining between them. This CDR3 region has 15 residues. Per germline, CDR1 SNHLY and CDR2 FYNNEI. The CDR3 reads CASSAGHLPGDIQYF. CDR3 in DNA: TGTGCCAGCAGTGCGGGACACCTCCCTGGGGACATTCAGTACTTC. Combining the CDR3 with reference TRBV2 and TRBJ2-4 gives the whole variable domain EPEVTQTPSHQVTQMGQEVILRCVPISNHLYFYWYRQILGQKVEFLVSFYNNEISEKSEIFDDQFSVERPDGSNFTLKIRSTKLEDSAMYFCASSAGHLPGDIQYFGAGTRLSVL.

The chain uses TRBV5-1 and TRBJ1-3, with 9 positions matching TRBD1. Germline V gives CDR1 SGHRS, CDR2 YFSETQ. V lost 0 bases to trimming and J lost 2 bases; unmatched junction nucleotides: 9. This CDR3 comprises 18 residues. The CDR3 region has the DNA TGCGCCAGCAGCTTGGAAGCGGGACAGGGTGGTGCTGGAAACACCATATATTTT. Amino acid sequence: CASSLEAGQGGAGNTIYF. The full variable domain, completed using reference TRBV5-1 and TRBJ1-3, is KAGVTQTPRYLIKTRGQQVTLSCSPISGHRSVSWYQQTPGQGLQFLFEYFSETQRNKGNFPGRFSGRQFSNSRSEMNVSTLELGDSALYLCASSLEAGQGGAGNTIYFGEGSWLTVV.

Notes on this clone: One end of the junction does not line up with germline, which may come from a read error. The chain uses TRBV7-9 and TRBJ1-1; tentatively, D is TRBD1 (5 bases). CDR1 and CDR2 from the germline V gene are SEHNR and FQNEAQ (reference sequence). The CDR3 runs to 15 residues. As DNA, the CDR3 is TGTTCCAGCAGCTTTTTTACAGGAGAGGACACTGAAGCTTTCTTT. Its protein is CSSSFFTGEDTEAFF.

This rearrangement joins TRBV6-1 to TRBJ2-2; perhaps TRBD2 as D (6 bases). The V end lost 9 bases, the J end lost 4 bases, and 15 bases lay between the germline ends. The CDR3 sequence is 14 residues long. The V gene's germline CDR1 is MNHNS and CDR2 SASEGT. CDR3 sequence reads: CASIGPGGTGELFF. CDR3 nucleotide sequence: TGTGCCAGTATAGGCCCCGGGGGCACCGGGGAGCTGTTTTTT.

Worth noting for this clone: A read error may account for a junction end that differs from germline. The chain joins TRBV4-1 to TRBJ1-5, with a tentative D call TRBD1 (5 bases). Germline CDR1 is MGHRA and CDR2 is YSYEKL. CDR3 size: 14 residues. CDR3 sequence (DNA): TGCGCCAGCAGTCAAGCAGGGTTCAATCAGCCCCAGCATTTT. It specifies CASSQAGFNQPQHF.

This clone has more than one count but fewer than ten. This sample includes further DNA sequences coding for the same CDR3. This rearrangement joins TRBV2 to TRBJ1-2, with unresolved D. Germline V lookup: CDR1 SNHLY, CDR2 FYNNEI. The length of the CDR3 is 11 residues. The V and J ends lost 7 bases and 3 bases respectively, with 6 bases between them. CDR3: CASTGDYGYTF. CDR3 nucleotide sequence: TGTGCCAGCACCGGGGACTATGGCTACACCTTC.

The chain uses TRBV2 and TRBJ2-5; 7 positions match TRBD2. The CDR3 length is 14 residues. Germline V CDR1 and CDR2: SNHLY, FYNNEI. V lost 1 base and J lost 5; bases outside the gene matches: 4. The CDR3 loop is CASSEGTRGETQYF. For the CDR3, the DNA is TGTGCCAGCAGTGAAGGGACTAGAGGGGAGACCCAGTACTTC.

This chain links TRBV5-1 with TRBJ2-3, with D possibly being TRBD2 (6 bases). This CDR3 is 15 amino acids long. V lost 4 bases, J lost 6 bases, and 18 bases lay in between. CDR1 is SGHRS, CDR2 YFSETQ, per germline. The DNA of the CDR3 is TGCGCCAGCAGCCCCCAAGGTGCGGGGATGGATACGCAGTATTTT. Its translation: CASSPQGAGMDTQYF. Full variable domain (missing parts from reference TRBV5-1 and TRBJ2-3): KAGVTQTPRYLIKTRGQQVTLSCSPISGHRSVSWYQQTPGQGLQFLFEYFSETQRNKGNFPGRFSGRQFSNSRSEMNVSTLELGDSALYLCASSPQGAGMDTQYFGPGTRLTVL.

This clone was recorded only once. This sample includes further DNA sequences coding for the same CDR3. V is TRBV30 and J is TRBJ2-1; the D gene is possibly TRBD2 (6 bases). Germline CDR1 and CDR2: GTSNPN and SVGIG (reference sequence). The ends were cut back, 2 bases at V and 6 bases at J, with 11 bases in the middle. The CDR3 loop spans 13 amino acids. The CDR3 nucleotides read TGTGCCTGGAGTCCCGGGACTCCCAATGAGCAGTTCTTC. Protein: CAWSPGTPNEQFF.

The chain carries TRBV25-1 and TRBJ1-1; a possible D gene is TRBD1 (5 bases). Germline CDR1 is MGHDK and CDR2 is SYGVNS. V dropped 3 bases and J dropped 4 bases, with 9 bases sitting between them. CDR3 length: 13 amino acids. DNA of the CDR3: TGTGCCAGCAGTGAGTCAGGGATCACTGAAGCTTTCTTT. Encoded protein: CASSESGITEAFF.

This clone was observed once. This chain links TRBV4-1 with TRBJ2-3, with unresolved D. This CDR3 region has 13 residues. Germline V CDR1 and CDR2: MGHRA, YSYEKL. The germline V and J ends were trimmed by 1 base and 4 bases, with 6 bases remaining between them. CDR3 in DNA: TGCGCCAGCAGCCAAGCTAGTCCAGATACGCAGTATTTT. Translated, it gives CASSQASPDTQYF.

This clone occurred a few times. This sequence joins TRBV7-9 and TRBJ1-2; no reliable D call. The V gene's germline CDR1 is SEHNR and CDR2 FQNEAQ (reference sequence). The CDR3 has 15 residues. V was clipped by 4 bases and J by 4 bases, with 16 bases between them. CDR3 sequence reads: CASSSSRLGAYGYTF. CDR3 in DNA: TGTGCCAGCAGCTCATCGCGCCTGGGCGCCTATGGCTACACCTTC.

This clone was counted a few times. The chain employs TRBV5-4 and TRBJ2-3; D might be TRBD2 (6 bases). The CDR3 contains 15 residues. V lost 1 base and J 4 bases, leaving 13 bases between the germline ends. The germline CDR1 and CDR2 sequences are SGHNT and YYREEE (reference sequence). CDR3 region: CASSLFGRLADTQYF. CDR3 bases: TGTGCCAGCAGCTTGTTTGGGAGGCTAGCAGATACGCAGTATTTT.

This chain links TRBV5-1 with TRBJ1-1; D is undetermined. Germline lookup yields CDR1 SGHRS and CDR2 YFSETQ. The CDR3 totals 13 residues. Trimming pared 2 bases from V and 1 base from J, leaving 6 bases between. CDR3 sequence: CASSLQTNTEAFF. In nucleotides, the CDR3 is TGCGCCAGCAGCTTACAGACGAACACTGAAGCTTTCTTT.

The chain recombines TRBV5-1 with TRBJ1-4; no reliable D call. The CDR3 has 16 amino acids. V lost 7 bases to trimming and J lost 0 bases, with 16 bases between them. Germline V gene sequence: CDR1 SGHRS, CDR2 YFSETQ. The CDR3 sequence: CASSKGREATNEKLFF. The CDR3 nucleotides read TGCGCCAGCTCCAAGGGCCGGGAGGCAACTAATGAAAAACTGTTTTTT.

This clone appeared a single time. For the CDR3, the DNA is TGTGCCAGCAGCTTAGGACAGCTCTCTGGAAACACCATATATTTT. This codes for CASSLGQLSGNTIYF. The rearrangement uses TRBV13 and TRBJ1-3; D is undetermined. The CDR3 is 15 amino acids. Germline CDR1 is PRHDT and CDR2 is FYEKMQ (reference sequence). Trimming removed 0 bases at V and 0 bases at J, with 6 bases between.